The clone carrying this T cell receptor (beta chain) occurred once. Its target is not known. The data derive from a study of cytomegalovirus exposure and HLA in healthy donors. Study-wide findings and caveats: The productive fraction for most TCR beta V segments was about 87% or about 30% in an earlier analysis. An analysis that came later showed most CMV-associated TCR beta chains appearing HLA-restricted.

The CDR3 extends over 12 amino acids. The germline V gene has CDR1 MNHEY and CDR2 SMNVEV (reference sequence). The J segment lost 8 bases and the V segment lost 4 bases, leaving 3 bases of the junction unmatched. PCR employed 60 Vbeta and 13 Jbeta primers. Under the authors' procedure: Later work found 80 million or so unique TCR beta chains, with 9.5 million to 14 million shared. Assay used: immunoSEQ multiplex PCR; TCRdb lists only in-frame clones, some missing. V, J and clone size reflect that table, while D and trimming were determined from the DNA. The sample records about 110,000 clones, roughly four fifths being singletons.

The gene calls are TRBV27 and TRBJ1-2; 8 positions match TRBD1. The TCR comes from a man in his fifties in good health and CMV-seronegative. The sample was PBMCs. The CDR3 region is CASSSYRGGYTF. CDR3 nucleotides: TGTGCCAGCAGTTCCTACAGGGGGGGCTACACCTTC.